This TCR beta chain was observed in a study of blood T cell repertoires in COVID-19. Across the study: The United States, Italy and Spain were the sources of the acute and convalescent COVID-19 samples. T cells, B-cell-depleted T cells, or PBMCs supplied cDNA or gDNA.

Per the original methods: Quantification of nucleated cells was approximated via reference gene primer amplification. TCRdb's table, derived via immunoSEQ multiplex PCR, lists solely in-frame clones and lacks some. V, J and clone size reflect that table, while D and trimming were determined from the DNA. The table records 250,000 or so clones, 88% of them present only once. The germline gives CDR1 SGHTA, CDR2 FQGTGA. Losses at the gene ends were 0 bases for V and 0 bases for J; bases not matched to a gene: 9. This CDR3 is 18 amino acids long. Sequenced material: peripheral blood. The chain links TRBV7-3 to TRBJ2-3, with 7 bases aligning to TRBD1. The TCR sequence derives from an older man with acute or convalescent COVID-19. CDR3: CASSLTFSRGFSTDTQYF. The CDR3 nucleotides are TGTGCCAGCAGCTTAACTTTCTCCAGGGGGTTCAGCACAGATACGCAGTATTTT.